The clone carrying this T cell receptor beta chain was counted only a few times. The sample is drawn from a study of shared clonotypes between healthy human individuals. CD8 memory cells included CD45RO+ cells plus CCR7-negative CD45RA+ TemRA cells. Per the germline V gene, CDR1 is MNHEY and CDR2 is SMNVEV (reference sequence). This CDR3 is 14 amino acids long. Trimming pared 6 bases from V and 3 bases from J, leaving 15 bases between. The data were produced by immunoSEQ multiplex PCR, yet TCRdb's version contains in-frame clones alone and is incomplete. Of around 690,000 clones listed, 90% are singletons.

The rearrangement joins TRBV27 to TRBJ2-7; D might be TRBD2 (5 bases). The sequencing input was memory CD8+ T cells from PBMCs. As to subset: CD45RO+ cells pooled with CCR7-negative TemRA cells. This TCR came from a man younger than 35 in good health. Some clones in this sample may be carry-over from other donors' samples. The CDR3 DNA is TGTGCCAGCAGATTCCGGGCGACTAACTACGAGCAGTACTTC. Encoded protein: CASRFRATNYEQYF.